This T cell receptor (beta chain) stems from a study of cytomegalovirus exposure and HLA in healthy donors. Study-wide points: Rare TCR sequences dominated, though some public TCRs recurred in many donors. The study dropped some indistinguishable V segments, TRBV6-2 and TRBV6-3 among them. HLA alleles showed associations with about 15,000 TCR beta sequences in a later analysis, at a 0.05 false discovery rate.

PCR employed 60 Vbeta and 13 Jbeta primers. The data were produced by immunoSEQ multiplex PCR, yet TCRdb's version contains in-frame clones alone and is incomplete. The table includes approximately 130,000 clones, about 8% detected once. Every donor was a healthy person donating bone marrow. Details on this clone: Its antigen is not identified.

Per germline, CDR1 MGHRA and CDR2 YSYEKL. The CDR3 covers 16 residues. Between the trimmed V and J ends, which lost 2 bases and 0 bases, there was a span of 10 bases. The clonotype originates from a woman aged 40 to 49 in good health and CMV-seropositive. Material for sequencing was PBMCs. This chain joins TRBV4-1 and TRBJ1-4; D is ambiguous. CDR3 nucleotides: TGCGCCAGCAGCCAATGGGCATCCGCAACTAATGAAAAACTGTTTTTT. As protein: CASSQWASATNEKLFF.